The rows below give T cell receptor beta chains drawn from one sample of a study of T-cell memory formation after mild COVID-19. Each CDR3 protein gets one entry after TCRdb re-called the 5' RACE reads with MiXCR. The data contain 500,000 to 600,000 distinct CDR3 sequences, more than 15% of them singletons. The specimen was PBMCs or a T cell subset sorted from them (not recorded which). Receptor source: an adult woman who had mild COVID-19 (a few samples of this study predate the infection). Cell type and time point are not known. The CDR3 runs from the conserved cysteine through the conserved F or W. The D gene is left open where the match is weak. Clone size appears in some rows only: once, few, many, or a class for an expanded clone.

CDR3 protein: CASSPEVFMNTEAFF; CDR3 DNA: TGTGCCAGCAGCCCGGAGGTGTTCATGAACACTGAAGCTTTCTTT; V gene: TRBV5-5; D gene: -; J gene: TRBJ1-1; clone size: few
CDR3 protein: CASSRQHRAGTEAFF; CDR3 DNA: TGTGCCAGCAGTCGACAACACCGGGCGGGAACTGAAGCTTTCTTT; V gene: TRBV6-5; D gene: -; J gene: TRBJ1-1; clone size: few
CDR3 protein: CSVEGAGGRYTQYF; CDR3 DNA: TGCAGCGTTGAAGGGGCAGGGGGGCGATATACGCAGTATTTT; V gene: TRBV29-1; D gene: -; J gene: TRBJ2-3; clone size: few
CDR3 protein: CSARRRGAYEQYF; CDR3 DNA: TGCAGTGCTAGACGCCGGGGAGCCTACGAGCAGTACTTC; V gene: TRBV20-1; D gene: -; J gene: TRBJ2-7; clone size: -
CDR3 protein: CASSRPDSPSSYEQYF; CDR3 DNA: TGTGCCAGCAGCCGACCTGACAGCCCAAGCTCCTACGAGCAGTACTTC; V gene: TRBV7-9; D gene: -; J gene: TRBJ2-7; clone size: -
CDR3 protein: CSVLETRSYNEQFF; CDR3 DNA: TGCAGCGTTTTAGAGACTCGCAGTTACAATGAGCAGTTCTTC; V gene: TRBV29-1; D gene: -; J gene: TRBJ2-1; clone size: many
CDR3 protein: CASRGGGEPQHF; CDR3 DNA: TGTGCCAGCCGAGGGGGGGGGGAACCCCAGCATTTT; V gene: TRBV10-3; D gene: -; J gene: TRBJ1-5; clone size: -
CDR3 protein: CASSYFRGGTGVTGELFF; CDR3 DNA: TGTGCCAGCAGTTACTTTCGGGGGGGCACGGGAGTCACCGGGGAGCTGTTTTTT; V gene: TRBV6-5; D gene: TRBD2; J gene: TRBJ2-2; clone size: few
CDR3 protein: CASALRPHSYNEQFF; CDR3 DNA: TGTGCCAGCGCCCTACGACCCCACTCCTACAATGAGCAGTTCTTC; V gene: TRBV12-3/TRBV12-4; D gene: -; J gene: TRBJ2-1; clone size: few
CDR3 protein: CATSDPGRGETQYF; CDR3 DNA: TGTGCCACCAGTGACCCGGGCCGGGGGGAGACCCAGTACTTC; V gene: TRBV24-1; D gene: -; J gene: TRBJ2-5; clone size: -
CDR3 protein: CASSLGTGGVNEQYF; CDR3 DNA: TGCGCCAGCAGCCTGGGGACAGGGGGCGTCAACGAGCAGTACTTC; V gene: TRBV5-1; D gene: TRBD1; J gene: TRBJ2-7; clone size: -
CDR3 protein: CSVEDYGRRGF; CDR3 DNA: TGCAGCGTTGAAGATTACGGCAGACGTGGCTTC; V gene: TRBV29-1; D gene: -; J gene: TRBJ2-1; clone size: -
CDR3 protein: CSARGRGQEETQYF; CDR3 DNA: TGCAGTGCTAGGGGCAGGGGGCAGGAAGAGACCCAGTACTTC; V gene: TRBV20-1; D gene: TRBD1; J gene: TRBJ2-5; clone size: few
CDR3 protein: CASSQDFAVRGNTQYF; CDR3 DNA: TGTGCCAGCAGCCAAGATTTTGCGGTGAGGGGAAATACGCAGTATTTT; V gene: TRBV3-1; D gene: -; J gene: TRBJ2-3; clone size: -
CDR3 protein: CASSLYQRSTDTQYF; CDR3 DNA: TGTGCCAGCAGCTTATATCAGAGAAGCACAGATACGCAGTATTTT; V gene: TRBV7-2; D gene: -; J gene: TRBJ2-3; clone size: -
CDR3 protein: CASSLDGQLETQYF; CDR3 DNA: TGCGCCAGCAGCTTGGACGGACAATTAGAGACCCAGTACTTC; V gene: TRBV5-1; D gene: -; J gene: TRBJ2-5; clone size: -
CDR3 protein: CASSRTSGRDTQYF; CDR3 DNA: TGTGCCAGCAGCCGGACTAGCGGGAGGGATACGCAGTATTTT; V gene: TRBV12-3/TRBV12-4; D gene: TRBD2; J gene: TRBJ2-3; clone size: -
CDR3 protein: CASSPRERGGPNTQYF; CDR3 DNA: TGTGCCAGCAGCCCCCGTGAGCGGGGGGGACCGAATACGCAGTATTTT; V gene: TRBV7-9; D gene: TRBD2; J gene: TRBJ2-3; clone size: many
CDR3 protein: CASSPTSTGNHYGYTF; CDR3 DNA: TGTGCCAGCAGCCCGACGTCGACAGGGAATCACTATGGCTACACCTTC; V gene: TRBV12-3/TRBV12-4; D gene: TRBD1; J gene: TRBJ1-2; clone size: many
CDR3 protein: CAISGTGYEPQHF; CDR3 DNA: TGTGCCATCAGTGGGACAGGGTACGAGCCCCAGCATTTT; V gene: TRBV10-3; D gene: TRBD1; J gene: TRBJ1-5; clone size: few
CDR3 protein: CASTLGGRGIYEQYF; CDR3 DNA: TGCGCCAGCACCCTCGGGGGCAGGGGAATCTACGAGCAGTACTTC; V gene: TRBV5-1; D gene: -; J gene: TRBJ2-7; clone size: -
CDR3 protein: CSVVDGRAFSNEQFF; CDR3 DNA: TGCAGCGTTGTAGACGGGAGGGCCTTCTCCAATGAGCAGTTCTTC; V gene: TRBV29-1; D gene: TRBD2; J gene: TRBJ2-1; clone size: -
CDR3 protein: CASSGDPGYGYTF; CDR3 DNA: TGTGCCAGCAGCGGTGACCCGGGCTATGGCTACACCTTC; V gene: TRBV9; D gene: -; J gene: TRBJ1-2; clone size: many
CDR3 protein: CASTDPMGTEAFF; CDR3 DNA: TGTGCCAGCACGGACCCTATGGGTACTGAAGCTTTCTTT; V gene: TRBV7-9; D gene: -; J gene: TRBJ1-1; clone size: few
CDR3 protein: CASRRARTDTQYF; CDR3 DNA: TGTGCCAGCAGACGGGCTCGCACAGATACGCAGTATTTT; V gene: TRBV6-5; D gene: -; J gene: TRBJ2-3; clone size: few
CDR3 protein: CATSRSRTFYNEQFF; CDR3 DNA: TGTGCCACCAGCAGAAGTAGGACTTTCTACAATGAGCAGTTCTTC; V gene: TRBV15; D gene: -; J gene: TRBJ2-1; clone size: few
CDR3 protein: CATSAGQGLVNEKLFF; CDR3 DNA: TGTGCCACCAGTGCGGGACAGGGGTTAGTTAATGAAAAACTGTTTTTT; V gene: TRBV24-1; D gene: TRBD1; J gene: TRBJ1-4; clone size: few
CDR3 protein: CASGTSLIETQYF; CDR3 DNA: TGTGCCAGCGGGACTAGCTTGATAGAGACCCAGTACTTC; V gene: TRBV12-3/TRBV12-4; D gene: TRBD2; J gene: TRBJ2-5; clone size: -
CDR3 protein: CAWSAANTEAFF; CDR3 DNA: TGTGCCTGGAGCGCCGCGAACACTGAAGCTTTCTTT; V gene: TRBV30; D gene: -; J gene: TRBJ1-1; clone size: few
CDR3 protein: CATQDGQVNYGYTF; CDR3 DNA: TGTGCCACCCAGGATGGGCAGGTTAACTATGGCTACACCTTC; V gene: TRBV24-1; D gene: -; J gene: TRBJ1-2; clone size: many
CDR3 protein: CASSLSSGPQETQYF; CDR3 DNA: TGTGCCAGCAGCTTATCCAGCGGACCCCAAGAGACCCAGTACTTC; V gene: TRBV7-3; D gene: -; J gene: TRBJ2-5; clone size: -
CDR3 protein: CASSTTGGSSYEQYF; CDR3 DNA: TGCGCCAGCAGCACTACAGGGGGGAGCTCCTACGAGCAGTACTTC; V gene: TRBV5-1; D gene: TRBD1; J gene: TRBJ2-7; clone size: few
CDR3 protein: CAWSVRPEAFF; CDR3 DNA: TGTGCCTGGAGTGTGCGGCCAGAAGCTTTCTTT; V gene: TRBV30; D gene: -; J gene: TRBJ1-1; clone size: -